The 31 T cell receptor beta chains given below trace back to one sample, sequenced in a study of Graves' ophthalmopathy and Graves' hyperthyroidism. Using RNA transcripts, the TCR beta CDR3 regions were amplified. An opening RT-PCR round employed HTBI primers and preceded a second-round multiplex PCR. TCRdb re-called the multiplex PCR reads with MiXCR, one entry per CDR3 protein. The sample carries roughly 1.1 million distinct CDR3 sequences, about two fifths recorded once. The sequencing input was peripheral blood or thyroid tissue (not recorded which). These receptor sequences come from an adult man with Graves' hyperthyroidism.

This clonotype showed up many times. The chain joins TRBV24-1 to TRBJ1-5, with TRBD1 matching 9 bases. With V trimmed by 9 bases and J by 11 bases, 7 bases remained unmatched. CDR1 and CDR2 (germline): KGHDR, SFDVKD. The CDR3 runs to 12 residues. The CDR3 bases are TGTGCCACCGGACAGGGGTTAGGAGCCCAGCATTTT. Translating it yields CATGQGLGAQHF.

The rearrangement uses TRBV5-6 and TRBJ2-2, with a possible D match to TRBD1 (5 bases). The V end was cut by 2 bases, the J end by 11 bases, with 13 bases between. The length of the CDR3 is 13 residues. CDR1 and CDR2 from the germline V gene are SGHDT and YYEEEE. The CDR3: CASSFVGAAELFF. The DNA for the CDR3 is TGTGCCAGCAGCTTTGTTGGGGCGGCAGAGCTGTTTTTT. The entire variable domain, with the rest obtained from reference TRBV5-6 and TRBJ2-2, is as follows: DAGVTQSPTHLIKTRGQQVTLRCSPKSGHDTVSWYQQALGQGPQFIFQYYEEEERQRGNFPDRFSGHQFPNYSSELNVNALLLGDSALYLCASSFVGAAELFFGEGSRLTVL.

A note on this clonotype: It may be a read error: a sequence one base away is much more abundant. The gene calls are TRBV9 and TRBJ2-7; tentatively, D is TRBD1 (6 bases). Germline CDR1 is SGDLS and CDR2 is YYNGEE. V lost 0 bases to trimming and J lost 3 bases, with 16 bases between them. This CDR3 is built from 16 residues. CDR3 coding DNA: TGTGCCAGCAGCGTAGGGGACGGGACATTAGGCTACGAGCAGTACTTC. This sequence encodes CASSVGDGTLGYEQYF.

To note about this clonotype: Just one base apart from a much larger clone, this may be a read error. The rearrangement joins TRBV12-3 or TRBV12-4 to TRBJ1-1, with 10 bases aligning to TRBD1. The CDR3 is 14 residues long. CDR3 DNA sequence: TGTGCCAGCAGTTTGGACAGGGGGTACACTAAAGCTTTCTTT. As protein: CASSLDRGYTKAFF.

Of note for this clonotype: At one end the junction does not follow the germline gene, possibly because of a read error. V and J are TRBV9 and TRBJ2-2; maybe TRBD2 (5 bases). Germline CDR1 reads SGDLS; CDR2 reads YYNGEE. This CDR3 has 13 residues. The CDR3 nucleotides are TGTGCCCGCAGCCCGGGTGGGAGCGGGGAGCTGTTTTTT. This encodes CARSPGGSGELFF.

The chain employs TRBV7-8 and TRBJ1-1, with D perhaps matching TRBD1 (5 bases). The CDR3 consists of 15 residues. Germline V CDR1 and CDR2: SGHVS, FQNEAQ. Trimming cost V 3 bases and J 12 bases, with 23 bases left between them. CDR3 sequence reads: CASSLVAGANVLTFF. CDR3 DNA: TGTGCCAGCAGCTTGGTGGCTGGGGCCAACGTCCTGACTTTCTTT.

This clonotype turned up a few times. The gene calls are TRBV12-3 or TRBV12-4 and TRBJ2-7, with TRBD1 matching over 10 bases. J lost 3 bases, V lost 7 bases, and 12 bases had no gene match. This CDR3 is built from 16 residues. The CDR3 nucleotides read TGTGCCAGCACCGCCCGGACAGGGGGTGAATTCTACGAGCAGTACTTC. Translation gives CASTARTGGEFYEQYF.

This rearrangement joins TRBV10-3 to TRBJ2-7; D is perhaps TRBD2 (6 bases). The CDR3 runs 14 residues. Trimming stripped 4 bases from V and 6 bases from J, with 16 bases between. Germline loops: CDR1 ENHRY, CDR2 SYGVKD. The CDR3 DNA reads as TGTGCCATCAGTGTAGCGGCAGGGAGGATCGAGCAGTACTTC. Translated, it gives CAISVAAGRIEQYF.

This clonotype was recorded many times. The chain combines TRBV19 with TRBJ2-2; 9 bases align to TRBD2. V shed 5 bases and J 5 bases; nucleotides not matched to a gene: 6. Per the germline V gene, CDR1 is LNHDA and CDR2 is SQIVND (reference sequence). The length of the CDR3 is 15 residues. CDR3 loop: CASSGSGGRTGELFF. The CDR3 DNA reads TGTGCCAGTAGTGGTAGCGGGGGACGAACCGGGGAGCTGTTTTTT.

This clonotype was seen ten or more times. The V call is TRBV2, the J call TRBJ2-6; the D gene is possibly TRBD1 (6 bases). Deletions cut 6 bases from V and 0 bases from J, with 12 bases between. The germline V gene has CDR1 SNHLY and CDR2 FYNNEI. The CDR3 is made up of 16 amino acids. CDR3 protein: CASSLRGRSGANVLTF. In DNA, the CDR3 is TGTGCCAGCAGCCTCAGGGGACGCTCTGGGGCCAACGTCCTGACTTTC. Variable domain in full (rest from reference TRBV2 and TRBJ2-6): EPEVTQTPSHQVTQMGQEVILRCVPISNHLYFYWYRQILGQKVEFLVSFYNNEISEKSEIFDDQFSVERPDGSNFTLKIRSTKLEDSAMYFCASSLRGRSGANVLTFGAGSRLTVL.

The chain is built from TRBV6-5 and TRBJ1-1, with 8 bases matching TRBD1. Germline lookup yields CDR1 MNHEY and CDR2 SVGAGI. This CDR3 region has 15 residues. The ends lost 2 bases at V and 5 bases at J; junction bases unmatched: 7. The CDR3 sequence: CASSYGQGAATEAFF. In nucleotides, the CDR3 is TGTGCCAGCAGTTACGGGCAGGGGGCGGCGACTGAAGCTTTCTTT.

This clonotype was counted a few times. The rearrangement links TRBV6-2 or TRBV6-3 to TRBJ2-7; TRBD1 matches 9 bases. Trimming cost V 8 bases and J 0 bases; bases outside gene matches: 5. From germline, CDR1 is MNHEY and CDR2 SVGEGT. This CDR3 is 14 amino acids long. The CDR3 DNA reads as TGTGCCAGCTGGGACAGGGCGAGCTCCTACGAGCAGTACTTC. This codes for CASWDRASSYEQYF.

This clonotype has a handful of counts. The rearrangement uses TRBV12-3 or TRBV12-4 and TRBJ1-2; TRBD1 agrees at 11 bases. The CDR3 contains 14 residues. The ends lost 6 bases at V and 6 bases at J; junction bases unmatched: 6. CDR3 amino acids: CASRPGQGGHGYTF. The CDR3 DNA is TGTGCCAGCAGGCCGGGACAGGGGGGACATGGCTACACCTTC.

With regard to this clonotype: A read error may be the cause here, since a much bigger clone is one base away. This chain uses TRBV5-1 with TRBJ1-2; TRBD1 aligns across 9 bases. CDR3 length: 14 residues. Germline V lookup: CDR1 SGHRS, CDR2 YFSETQ. The CDR3 sequence: CASSSTGTGSGHTF. CDR3 bases: TGTGCCAGCAGCTCCACCGGGACAGGGAGTGGCCACACCTTC.

The V call is TRBV20-1, the J call TRBJ1-2; perhaps TRBD1 as D (6 bases). Germline assignment: CDR1 DFQATT and CDR2 SNEGSKA (reference sequence). The ends were cut back, 5 bases at V and 6 bases at J, with 19 bases in the middle. The CDR3 spans 14 residues. CDR3 sequence (DNA): TGCAGTGCTCACCTGGGCCGGGGGCCGGATGGCTACACCTTC. Its translation is CSAHLGRGPDGYTF.

This chain uses TRBV10-3 with TRBJ1-4; D perhaps matches TRBD1 (5 bases). Germline V lookup: CDR1 ENHRY, CDR2 SYGVKD. CDR3 length: 13 amino acids. V shed 6 bases and J shed 5 bases, with 10 bases lying between them. CDR3 sequence (DNA): TGTGCCATCAGGGGAAGGGGAAATGAAAAACTGTTTTTT. Protein: CAIRGRGNEKLFF.

Comments on this clonotype: It may be a read error: a sequence one base away is much more abundant. The chain carries TRBV6-2 or TRBV6-3 and TRBJ2-7; 10 bases fit TRBD2. The germline CDR1 and CDR2 sequences are MNHEY and SVGEGT. CDR3 length: 12 residues. Unmatched junction bases numbered 0, after V lost 8 bases and J lost 2 bases. CDR3 sequence reads: CASGLAAYEQYF. DNA for the CDR3: TGTGCCAGCGGACTAGCGGCCTACGAGCAGTACTTC.

Ten or more counts support this clonotype. This chain connects TRBV29-1 to TRBJ2-6; TRBD1 agrees at 7 bases. Trimming removed 4 bases from V and 0 bases from J; junction bases left unmatched: 9. CDR3 length: 17 amino acids. Germline V gene data show CDR1 as SQVTM and CDR2 as ANQGSEA. This CDR3 reads CSVAGTDIFSGANVLTF. CDR3 nucleotide sequence: TGCAGCGTTGCGGGGACAGATATCTTCTCTGGGGCCAACGTCCTGACTTTC.

The V call is TRBV6-5, the J call TRBJ2-7, with 8 bases aligning to TRBD1. Germline trimming cut 5 bases from V and 5 bases from J; bases unmatched to any gene: 5. The CDR3 is 13 residues long. Germline-derived CDR1 and CDR2 are MNHEY and SVGAGI. The CDR3 DNA is TGTGCCAGCAGTGATGCGACAGGGGACGAGCAGTACTTC. Encoded protein: CASSDATGDEQYF.

The chain has TRBV2 and TRBJ2-6; D is possibly TRBD1 (6 bases). Germline lookup yields CDR1 SNHLY and CDR2 FYNNEI. The CDR3 covers 19 residues. V was shortened by 6 bases and J by 3 bases, with 24 bases between the two germline ends. The CDR3 spells CASSVRPDRTIFGANVLTF. CDR3 coding DNA: TGTGCCAGCAGCGTAAGGCCGGACAGAACTATCTTTGGGGCCAACGTCCTGACTTTC.

V gene TRBV20-1 combines with J gene TRBJ1-4; TRBD1 agrees at 8 bases. Germline V gene sequence: CDR1 DFQATT, CDR2 SNEGSKA (reference sequence). The trim removed 2 bases at V and 2 bases at J, leaving 16 bases unmatched. The CDR3 length is 19 residues. CDR3: CSARQGDRSTFGTNEKLFF. CDR3 coding DNA: TGCAGTGCTAGACAGGGGGACAGGTCAACGTTCGGGACTAATGAAAAACTGTTTTTT.

This clonotype showed up just a few times. Because it lacks the conserved phenylalanine or tryptophan at the end, this CDR3 is likely a read error. Because the CDR3's place on the DNA is in doubt, the DNA is left out and the CDR3 is given as listed by TCRdb. J is TRBJ1-1 and V is TRBV7-2. Germline CDR1 reads SGHTA; CDR2 reads FQGNSA. The length of the CDR3 is 9 amino acids, counting both ends. This CDR3 reads CASSTDKAS.

This clonotype occurred many times. V usage is TRBV24-1 and J usage is TRBJ1-5, with a weak D call TRBD1 (6 bases). Trimming removed 5 bases from V and 1 base from J, with 8 bases in between. The CDR3 is 14 residues long. CDR1 KGHDR and CDR2 SFDVKD come from the germline V gene. CDR3 nucleotide sequence: TGTGCCACCAGTGTAGACAGGAGCAATCAGCCCCAGCATTTT. It yields the protein CATSVDRSNQPQHF.

V is TRBV19 and J is TRBJ2-6; 11 bases line up with TRBD1. The CDR3 is made up of 19 amino acids. CDR1 and CDR2 from the germline V gene are LNHDA and SQIVND (reference sequence). The V and J ends lost 7 bases and 2 bases, in that order; junction bases with no gene match: 13. CDR3: CASTKMVGTGGPGANVLTF. The CDR3 nucleotides read TGTGCCAGTACCAAAATGGTCGGGACAGGGGGTCCTGGGGCCAACGTCCTGACTTTC.

The chain links TRBV7-2 to TRBJ1-3, with 7 bases identical to TRBD1. This CDR3 has 15 amino acids. Germline V CDR1 and CDR2: SGHTA, FQGNSA. V trimming: 4 bases; J trimming: 7 bases; junction bases outside the gene matches: 10. DNA of the CDR3: TGTGCCAGCAGCTCCGAGACGACAGGGCGCAACACCATATATTTT. This codes for CASSSETTGRNTIYF.

The table lists this clonotype with a few counts. The genes are TRBV27 and TRBJ2-5, with 7 bases fitting TRBD2. CDR1 is MNHEY, CDR2 SMNVEV, per germline (reference sequence). The CDR3 runs 14 residues. Germline trimming cut 0 bases from V and 7 bases from J; bases unmatched to any gene: 5. This CDR3 is CASSLSAGVGTQYF. The CDR3 DNA reads TGTGCCAGCAGTTTATCGGCGGGGGTCGGGACCCAGTACTTC.

In this sample, this clonotype turned up many times. V and J are TRBV20-1 and TRBJ1-2; D is unclear. This CDR3 is 15 amino acids long. Germline V gene sequence: CDR1 DFQATT, CDR2 SNEGSKA (reference sequence). Trimming removed 6 bases at V and 0 bases at J, with 17 bases between. The CDR3 here is CSALPPGRSNYGYTF. The CDR3 nucleotides read TGCAGTGCCCTGCCTCCGGGCCGTTCTAACTATGGCTACACCTTC.

About this clonotype: Mismatch with germline at one junction end may stem from a read error. The rearrangement links TRBV6-5 to TRBJ2-5; the D gene is possibly TRBD1 (5 bases). Looked up from germline, CDR1 is MNHEY and CDR2 is SVGAGI. There are 12 residues in the CDR3. The CDR3 loop reads CASRQEKEPQYF. Written as DNA, the CDR3 is TGTGCCAGCAGACAGGAGAAAGAGCCCCAGTACTTC.

This clonotype appeared once. Germline is not matched at one junction end, which may reflect a read error. The chain couples TRBV10-3 to TRBJ2-7; possible D gene TRBD1, 6 bases. CDR1 is ENHRY and CDR2 is SYGVKD in the germline V gene. This CDR3 region has 14 residues. In nucleotides, the CDR3 is TGTGCCAGCAGTCTCCGGGACACCTCTGGCGAGCAGTACTTC. Its translation: CASSLRDTSGEQYF.

The chain has TRBV18 and TRBJ1-1; TRBD1 is a possible D gene (6 bases). This CDR3 comprises 16 residues. V was shortened by 4 bases and J by 3 bases, with 18 bases between the two germline ends. CDR1 is KGHSH, CDR2 LQKENI, per germline. CDR3 sequence reads: CASSHSEVGGYTEAFF. As DNA, the CDR3 is TGTGCCAGCTCACACAGTGAGGTCGGGGGCTACACTGAAGCTTTCTTT. Full variable domain (remainder filled in from reference TRBV18 and TRBJ1-1): NAGVMQNPRHLVRRRGQEARLRCSPMKGHSHVYWYRQLPEEGLKFMVYLQKENIIDESGMPKERFSAEFPKEGPSILRIQQVVRGDSAAYFCASSHSEVGGYTEAFFGQGTRLTVV.

The CDR3 DNA is TGCAGTGCTAGACAACAGGGGGGTGAAGCTTTCTTT. This translates into CSARQQGGEAFF. V usage is TRBV20-1 and J usage is TRBJ1-1; 8 nucleotides line up with TRBD1. The CDR3 extends over 12 amino acids. The germline V gene encodes CDR1 DFQATT and CDR2 SNEGSKA (reference sequence). Trimming removed 2 bases from V and 7 bases from J; junction bases left unmatched: 3.